The 7 T cell receptor beta chains in this list originate from one sample, sequenced in a study of shared clonotypes between healthy human individuals. Profiling relied on immunoSEQ multiplex PCR, and the TCRdb table lists in-frame clones only, not all of them. Here the sample spans 780,000 or so clones, around 70% being singletons. The source material was memory CD4+ T cells sorted from blood. Subset given: CD45RA-negative fraction. These receptors came from a young woman in good health.

The chain carries TRBV18 and TRBJ1-5; D is perhaps TRBD1 (5 bases). The CDR3 covers 16 residues. CDR1 KGHSH and CDR2 LQKENI come from the germline V gene. Trimming shortened V by 2 bases and J by 2 bases, and 13 bases separated the two germline ends. CDR3 bases: TGTGCCAGCTCACCAAATTGGGGGGAGGGCAATCAGCCCCAGCATTTT. The encoded protein is CASSPNWGEGNQPQHF.

This clone showed up just a few times. The chain uses TRBV30 and TRBJ1-5; D is unclear. This CDR3 region has 14 residues. Germline CDR1 is GTSNPN and CDR2 is SVGIG (reference sequence). The V end lost 4 bases, the J end lost 0 bases, and 10 bases lay between the germline ends. DNA of the CDR3: TGTGCCTGGACTCAAGGGAGTAGCAATCAGCCCCAGCATTTT. Its translation is CAWTQGSSNQPQHF.

This chain links TRBV7-9 with TRBJ2-2; tentatively, D is TRBD2 (6 bases). The CDR3 sequence is 16 residues long. Trimming removed 1 base from V and 7 bases from J, with 16 bases in between. Germline CDR1 is SEHNR and CDR2 is FQNEAQ (reference sequence). CDR3 in amino acids: CASSLVGSGTGGELFF. CDR3 DNA sequence: TGTGCCAGCAGCTTAGTAGGGTCCGGGACTGGCGGGGAGCTGTTTTTT.

In this sample, this clone turned up a few times. The chain has TRBV15 and TRBJ2-7; D not certain. The V gene lost 5 bases and the J gene lost 5 bases, with 13 bases spanning the gap. The germline CDR1 and CDR2 sequences are LNHNV and YYDKDF (reference sequence). This CDR3 is 13 amino acids long. The CDR3 DNA follows: TGTGCCACCAGCCGAGGAGACGGCCACGAGCAGTACTTC. Translation gives CATSRGDGHEQYF.

This clone was seen a handful of times. The J gene is TRBJ1-1, the V gene TRBV5-1; D unclear. The CDR3 spans 15 residues. V lost 4 bases and J 1 base, leaving 14 bases between the germline ends. Germline V gives CDR1 SGHRS, CDR2 YFSETQ. CDR3 DNA sequence: TGCGCCAGCAGCCGTTCAACAGCTACGAACACTGAAGCTTTCTTT. Its translation: CASSRSTATNTEAFF.

The J gene is TRBJ1-1, the V gene TRBV21-1; the table's D call of TRBD1 was not tested on the DNA. TRBV21-1 is reported as a pseudogene. CDR3 length equals 15 residues. The CDR3: CASSTGQAAYTEAFF. The CDR3 DNA reads as TGTGCCAGCAGCACGGGACAGGCGGCGTACACTGAAGCTTTCTTT.

This chain uses TRBV2 with TRBJ1-1; D remains unclear. This CDR3 has 11 amino acids. CDR1 is SNHLY, CDR2 FYNNEI, per germline. Between the trimmed V and J ends, which lost 11 bases and 3 bases, there was a span of 10 bases. This CDR3 reads CALERYTEAFF. For the CDR3, the DNA is TGTGCCCTCGAAAGGTACACTGAAGCTTTCTTT.